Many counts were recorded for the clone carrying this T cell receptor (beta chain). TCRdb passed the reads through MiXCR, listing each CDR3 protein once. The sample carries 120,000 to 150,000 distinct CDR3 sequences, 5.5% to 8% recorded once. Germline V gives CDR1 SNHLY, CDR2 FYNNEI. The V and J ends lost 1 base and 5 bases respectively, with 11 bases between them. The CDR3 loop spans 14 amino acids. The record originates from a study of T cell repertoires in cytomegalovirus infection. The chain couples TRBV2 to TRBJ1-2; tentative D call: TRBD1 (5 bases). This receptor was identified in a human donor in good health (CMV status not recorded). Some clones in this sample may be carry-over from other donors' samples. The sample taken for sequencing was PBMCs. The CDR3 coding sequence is TGTGCCAGCAGTGAAGGGGGCAGGACTTATGGCTACACCTTC. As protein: CASSEGGRTYGYTF. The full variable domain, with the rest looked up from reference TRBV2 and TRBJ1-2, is EPEVTQTPSHQVTQMGQEVILRCVPISNHLYFYWYRQILGQKVEFLVSFYNNEISEKSEIFDDQFSVERPDGSNFTLKIRSTKLEDSAMYFCASSEGGRTYGYTFGSGTRLTVV.